This TCR beta chain emerged from a study of regulatory T cells in long-lasting Graves disease. Study information: Patients met the persistent Graves' disease definition after over 5 years of antithyroid drugs with positive TSH receptor antibodies.

Overall study findings and caveats: Among samples with persistent disease, TRBV28, TRBJ1-2 and TRBJ2-5 were favored. Whereas new patients shared about a thousand public clonotypes, persistent patients shared more, at about 3,000.

Construction of TCR beta libraries relied on iRepertoire HTBI primers and on Arm-PCR targeting CDR3 regions. Each CDR3 protein is one row after TCRdb ran MiXCR on the multiplex PCR reads. The table records roughly 450,000 distinct CDR3 sequences, roughly 20% of them present only once. A note on this clonotype: Its antigen is still unknown.

Time point in this sample: persistent/refractory GD, antithyroid drugs over 5 years with positive TRAb. Following extraction of RNA from PBMCs, that RNA was used to make the TCR library. With EDTA tubes as the receptacles, about 9 milliliters of peripheral blood were drawn. V dropped 5 bases and J dropped 3; count of bases not matched to a gene: 7. Germline values: CDR1 KGHSH, CDR2 LQKENI. This CDR3 has 15 residues. Sequenced here: peripheral blood mononuclear cells (PBMCs), sampled when the disease was refractory, from a patient treated with antithyroid drugs. This clonotype was sampled from a female donor with Graves disease. This chain connects TRBV18 to TRBJ2-7; 10 bases align to TRBD1. CDR3 DNA sequence: TGTGCCAGCTCAGATCCGGGACAGGGGATCTACGAGCAGTACTTC. Protein product: CASSDPGQGIYEQYF. Full variable domain (missing parts from reference TRBV18 and TRBJ2-7): NAGVMQNPRHLVRRRGQEARLRCSPMKGHSHVYWYRQLPEEGLKFMVYLQKENIIDESGMPKERFSAEFPKEGPSILRIQQVVRGDSAAYFCASSDPGQGIYEQYFGPGTRLTVT.